A single sample is the source of the 10 T cell receptor beta chains below, sequenced in a study of cytomegalovirus exposure and HLA in healthy donors. PCR primers comprised 60 Vbeta and 13 Jbeta primers. Here immunoSEQ multiplex PCR was the method, and the copy in TCRdb shows in-frame clones only, minus some. This sample carries 150,000 to 200,000 clones, under 85% of them seen once, and the ten largest clones take 1.5% to 2%. The sequenced sample consisted of PBMCs. The receptors shown here come from a man aged 45 to 65 in good health and CMV-seronegative.

The chain uses TRBV9 and TRBJ2-3; 11 bases are a match to TRBD2. The trim removed 4 bases at V and 2 bases at J, leaving 3 bases unmatched. This CDR3 has 15 residues. Germline-derived CDR1 and CDR2 are SGDLS and YYNGEE. Here the CDR3 reads CASSTSGGVTDTQYF. CDR3 sequence (DNA): TGTGCCAGCAGCACTAGCGGGGGCGTCACAGATACGCAGTATTTT.

The chain links TRBV11-1 to TRBJ2-7; the D gene is possibly TRBD1 (6 bases). In germline, CDR1 is SGHAT, CDR2 FQDESV (reference sequence). The CDR3 is 13 residues long. V lost 4 bases and J lost 4, with 11 bases in between. In DNA, the CDR3 is TGTGCCAGCAGCTGGGACAACCGATACGAGCAGTACTTC. The encoded protein is CASSWDNRYEQYF.

The chain recombines TRBV5-3 with TRBJ2-7; D is ambiguous. TRBV5-3 is designated an ORF whose function remains uncertain. The V and J ends lost 9 bases and 0 bases respectively, with 10 bases between them. The CDR3 is 12 residues long. CDR3 DNA sequence: TGTGCCACCCGCTATAGCTCCTACGAGCAGTACTTC. This gives the protein CATRYSSYEQYF.

To note about this clone: One end of the junction fails to match germline, which may point to a read error. V and J are TRBV28 and TRBJ1-1; D gene unclear. Germline V gene lookup returns CDR1 MDHEN and CDR2 SYDVKM. CDR3 length: 16 amino acids. Here the CDR3 DNA reads TGTGCCTGCAGCTTTGACTATTTTAAGCGGAACACTGAAGCTTTCTTT. Translated: CACSFDYFKRNTEAFF.

The chain recombines TRBV14 with TRBJ2-2; 11 bases are shared with TRBD2. The CDR3 contains 16 residues. Germline V gene lookup returns CDR1 SGHDN and CDR2 FVKESK. Trimming at V came to 5 bases and at J to 4 bases, leaving 6 bases not matched to a gene. The CDR3 coding sequence is TGTGCCAGCAGCAGGACTAGCGGGTTAGTCACCGGGGAGCTGTTTTTT. Its translation is CASSRTSGLVTGELFF.

This chain links TRBV28 with TRBJ2-3, with 10 bases identical to TRBD2. The CDR3 covers 17 residues. The V gene's germline CDR1 is MDHEN and CDR2 SYDVKM. V lost 10 bases, J lost 1 base, and 14 bases stayed unmatched. This chain's CDR3 is CATLAGGTPFGTDTQYF. The CDR3 nucleotides read TGTGCCACTTTAGCGGGAGGCACCCCCTTTGGCACAGATACGCAGTATTTT. Full variable domain (outside the CDR3, taken from reference TRBV28 and TRBJ2-3): DVKVTQSSRYLVKRTGEKVFLECVQDMDHENMFWYRQDPGLGLRLIYFSYDVKMKEKGDIPEGYSVSREKKERFSLILESASTNQTSMYLCATLAGGTPFGTDTQYFGPGTRLTVL.

CDR3 residues: CASSWAPRAGNTIYF. Written as DNA, the CDR3 is TGTGCCAGCAGCTGGGCCCCGAGGGCTGGAAACACCATATATTTT. The chain uses TRBV6-6 and TRBJ1-3; D unclear. CDR3 length: 15 amino acids. Trimming removed 6 bases from V and 2 bases from J, with 14 bases in between. Germline V lookup: CDR1 MNHNY, CDR2 SVGAGI (reference sequence).

J is TRBJ2-5 and V is TRBV29-1; weak D call: TRBD2 (5 bases). The V and J ends lost 7 bases and 4 bases respectively, with 13 bases between them. This CDR3 spans 12 amino acids. Germline CDR1 is SQVTM and CDR2 is ANQGSEA. This chain's CDR3 is CSGGSEGETQYF. CDR3 nucleotide sequence: TGCAGCGGAGGGTCAGAGGGAGAGACCCAGTACTTC.

The chain joins TRBV6-1 to TRBJ2-1; a weak D match, TRBD1 (5 bases). The CDR3 runs to 15 residues. V lost 2 bases, J lost 6 bases, and 14 bases lay in between. Germline V gene sequence: CDR1 MNHNS, CDR2 SASEGT. CDR3 coding DNA: TGTGCCAGCAGTGAAATACCCCTGCAGGGCAATGAGCAGTTCTTC. Translating gives CASSEIPLQGNEQFF.

The chain combines TRBV6-1 with TRBJ2-2, with 9 bases that match TRBD1. V lost 4 bases, J lost 6 bases, and 6 bases stayed unmatched. CDR3 length: 15 residues. Germline values: CDR1 MNHNS, CDR2 SASEGT. The CDR3 DNA is TGTGCCAGCAGTGTCACAGGACAGGGGTCCGGGGAGCTGTTTTTT. Its translation is CASSVTGQGSGELFF.